This T cell receptor (beta chain) was documented in a study of blood T cell repertoires in COVID-19. On the study more broadly: The origin of the acute and convalescent COVID-19 samples was the United States, Italy and Spain. T cells, B-cell-depleted T cells, or PBMCs supplied cDNA or gDNA.

Repertoires were generated with immunoSEQ multiplex PCR, while TCRdb's copy carries only in-frame clones and drops some. The data contain about 150,000 clones, 70% to 90% of them singletons. Sequences were obtained from peripheral blood. This receptor was obtained from a woman in her forties or fifties with acute or convalescent COVID-19.

CDR3 nucleotides: TGCGCCAGCAGCCAAGGCGTTTCTAGCCGAGATTTCTTCTACGAGCAGTACTTC. Translation: CASSQGVSSRDFFYEQYF. The chain joins TRBV4-3 to TRBJ2-7, with D perhaps matching TRBD2 (5 bases). Germline-derived CDR1 and CDR2 are LGHNA and YSLEER. V lost 1 base and J lost 3, with 22 bases in between. This CDR3 spans 18 amino acids.